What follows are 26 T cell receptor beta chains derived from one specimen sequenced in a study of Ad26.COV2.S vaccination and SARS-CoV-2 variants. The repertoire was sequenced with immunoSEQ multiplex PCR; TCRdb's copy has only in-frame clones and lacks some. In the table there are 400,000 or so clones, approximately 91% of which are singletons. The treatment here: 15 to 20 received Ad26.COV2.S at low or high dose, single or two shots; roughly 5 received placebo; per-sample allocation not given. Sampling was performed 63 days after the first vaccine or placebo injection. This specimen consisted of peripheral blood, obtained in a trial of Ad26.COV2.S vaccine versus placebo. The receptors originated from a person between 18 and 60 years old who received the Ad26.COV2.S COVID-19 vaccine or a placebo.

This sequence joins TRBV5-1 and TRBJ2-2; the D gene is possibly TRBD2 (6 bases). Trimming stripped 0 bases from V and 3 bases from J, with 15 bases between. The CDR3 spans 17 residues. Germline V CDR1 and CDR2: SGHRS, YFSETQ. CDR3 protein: CASSLAAVQRDTGELFF. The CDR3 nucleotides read TGCGCCAGCAGCTTGGCCGCAGTGCAGCGGGACACCGGGGAGCTGTTTTTT.

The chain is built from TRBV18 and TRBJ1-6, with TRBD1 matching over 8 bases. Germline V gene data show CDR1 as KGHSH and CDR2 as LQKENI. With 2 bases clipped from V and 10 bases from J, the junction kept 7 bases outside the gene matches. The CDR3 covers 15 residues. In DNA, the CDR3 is TGTGCCAGCTCACCAATGACAGGGGTTGGATCACCCCTCCACTTT. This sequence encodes CASSPMTGVGSPLHF.

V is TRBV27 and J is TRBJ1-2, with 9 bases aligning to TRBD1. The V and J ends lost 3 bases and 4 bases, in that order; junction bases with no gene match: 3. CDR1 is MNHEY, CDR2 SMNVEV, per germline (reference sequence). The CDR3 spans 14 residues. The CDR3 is CASSLTGGVYGYTF. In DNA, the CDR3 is TGTGCCAGCAGTTTGACAGGGGGGGTCTATGGCTACACCTTC.

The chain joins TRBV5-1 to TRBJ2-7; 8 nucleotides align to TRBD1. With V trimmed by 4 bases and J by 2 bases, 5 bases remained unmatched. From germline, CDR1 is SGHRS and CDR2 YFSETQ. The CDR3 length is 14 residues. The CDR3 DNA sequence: TGCGCCAGCAGCCTTGACAGGGGAACCTACGAGCAGTACTTC. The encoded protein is CASSLDRGTYEQYF.

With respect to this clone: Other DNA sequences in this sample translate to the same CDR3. CDR3 DNA sequence: TGTGCCTGGAGTGTTGGAAGCAATCAGCCCCAGCATTTT. It encodes CAWSVGSNQPQHF. The chain is built from TRBV30 and TRBJ1-5; no clear D. CDR3 size: 13 residues. Germline CDR1 is GTSNPN and CDR2 is SVGIG (reference sequence). The V and J ends lost 0 bases and 1 base respectively, with 4 bases between them. The entire variable domain, with the rest obtained from reference TRBV30 and TRBJ1-5, is as follows: SQTIHQWPATLVQPVGSPLSLECTVEGTSNPNLYWYRQAAGRGLQLLFYSVGIGQISSEVPQNLSASRPQDRQFILSSKKLLLSDSGFYLCAWSVGSNQPQHFGDGTRLSIL.

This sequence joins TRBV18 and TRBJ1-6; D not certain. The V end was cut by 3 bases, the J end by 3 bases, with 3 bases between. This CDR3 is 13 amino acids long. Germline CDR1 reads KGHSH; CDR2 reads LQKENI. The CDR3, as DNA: TGTGCCAGCTCACCTTACTATAATTCACCCCTCCACTTT. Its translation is CASSPYYNSPLHF.

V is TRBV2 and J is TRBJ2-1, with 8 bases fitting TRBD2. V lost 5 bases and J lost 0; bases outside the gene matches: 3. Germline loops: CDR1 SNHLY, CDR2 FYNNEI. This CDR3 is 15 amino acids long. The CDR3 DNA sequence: TGTGCCAGCAGTACCGCGGGGGGCTCCTACAATGAGCAGTTCTTC. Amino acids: CASSTAGGSYNEQFF.

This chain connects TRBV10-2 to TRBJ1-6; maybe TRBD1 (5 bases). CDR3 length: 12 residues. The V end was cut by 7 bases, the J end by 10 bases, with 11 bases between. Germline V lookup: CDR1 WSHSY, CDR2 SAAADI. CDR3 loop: CASMESGSPLHF. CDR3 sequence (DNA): TGCGCCAGCATGGAGTCAGGGTCACCCCTCCACTTT.

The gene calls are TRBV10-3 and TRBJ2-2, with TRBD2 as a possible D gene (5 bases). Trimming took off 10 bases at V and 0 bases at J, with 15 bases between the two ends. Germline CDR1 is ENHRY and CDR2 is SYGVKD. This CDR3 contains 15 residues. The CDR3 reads CATGLTDSNTGELFF. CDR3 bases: TGTGCCACCGGACTGACTGACTCGAACACCGGGGAGCTGTTTTTT.

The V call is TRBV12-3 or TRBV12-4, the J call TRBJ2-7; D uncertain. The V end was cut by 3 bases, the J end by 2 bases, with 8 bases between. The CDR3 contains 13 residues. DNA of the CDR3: TGTGCCAGCAGTTTTGCCGAAGCCTACGAGCAGTACTTC. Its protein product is CASSFAEAYEQYF.

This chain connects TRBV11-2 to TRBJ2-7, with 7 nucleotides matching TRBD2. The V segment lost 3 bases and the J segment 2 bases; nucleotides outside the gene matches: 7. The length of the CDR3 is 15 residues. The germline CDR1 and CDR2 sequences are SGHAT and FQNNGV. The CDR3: CASSFGLAETYEQYF. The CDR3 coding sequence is TGTGCCAGCAGCTTCGGGCTAGCGGAGACCTACGAGCAGTACTTC.

CDR3 nucleotide sequence: TGCGCCAGCAGCTTGGCAGGGGTAGCCTTGAACTATGGCTACACCTTC. Translation gives CASSLAGVALNYGYTF. The genes are TRBV5-1 and TRBJ1-2; D perhaps matches TRBD1 (6 bases). CDR3 length equals 16 residues. V dropped 0 bases and J dropped 2 bases, with 14 bases sitting between them. Germline V lookup: CDR1 SGHRS, CDR2 YFSETQ.

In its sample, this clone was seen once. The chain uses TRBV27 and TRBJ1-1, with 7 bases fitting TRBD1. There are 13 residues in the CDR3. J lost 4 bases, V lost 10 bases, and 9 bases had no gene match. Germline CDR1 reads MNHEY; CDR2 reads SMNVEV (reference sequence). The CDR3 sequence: CATAPGGLTEAFF. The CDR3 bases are TGTGCCACCGCCCCAGGGGGGCTCACTGAAGCTTTCTTT.

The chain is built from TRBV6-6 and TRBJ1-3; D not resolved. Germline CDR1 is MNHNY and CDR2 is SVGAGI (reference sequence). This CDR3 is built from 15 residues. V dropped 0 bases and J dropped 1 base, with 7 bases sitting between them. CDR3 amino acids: CASSYSGGSGNTIYF. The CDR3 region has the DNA TGTGCCAGCAGTTACTCCGGCGGGTCTGGAAACACCATATATTTT.

CDR3 bases: TGTGCCAGCAGCCAACCCAGGACTAGCGGGCCTGGGAGCCAGTACTTC. Translated, it gives CASSQPRTSGPGSQYF. The genes are TRBV3-1 (or the pseudogene TRBV3-2) and TRBJ2-5; 11 nucleotides align to TRBD2. The CDR3 runs to 16 residues. The germline gives CDR1 LGHDT, CDR2 YNNKEL (reference sequence). V lost 2 bases and J lost 10; bases outside the gene matches: 12.

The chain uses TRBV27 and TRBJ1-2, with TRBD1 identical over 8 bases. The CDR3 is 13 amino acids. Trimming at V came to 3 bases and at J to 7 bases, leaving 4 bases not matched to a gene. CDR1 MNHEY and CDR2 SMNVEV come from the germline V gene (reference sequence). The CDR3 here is CASSFGQGGGYTF. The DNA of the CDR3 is TGTGCCAGCAGTTTCGGACAGGGTGGTGGCTACACCTTC.

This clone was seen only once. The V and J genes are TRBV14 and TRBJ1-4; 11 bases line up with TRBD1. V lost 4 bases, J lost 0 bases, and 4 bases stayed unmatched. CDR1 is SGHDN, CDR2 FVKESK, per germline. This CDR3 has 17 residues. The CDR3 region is CASSPRDRGATNEKLFF. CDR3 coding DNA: TGTGCCAGCAGCCCTCGGGACAGGGGGGCAACTAATGAAAAACTGTTTTTT.

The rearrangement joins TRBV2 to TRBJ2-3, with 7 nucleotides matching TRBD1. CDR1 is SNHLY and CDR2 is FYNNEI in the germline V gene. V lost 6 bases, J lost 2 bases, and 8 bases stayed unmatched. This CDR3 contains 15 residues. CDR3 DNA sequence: TGTGCCAGCAGCCAAGCCGGGACAGACACAGATACGCAGTATTTT. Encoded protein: CASSQAGTDTDTQYF.

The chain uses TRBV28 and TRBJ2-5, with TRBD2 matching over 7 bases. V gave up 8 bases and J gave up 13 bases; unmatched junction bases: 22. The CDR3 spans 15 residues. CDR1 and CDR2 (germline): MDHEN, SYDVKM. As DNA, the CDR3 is TGTGCCAGCTCGCGGGGGTTGGGGGACGTACCCCTAGGGTACTTC. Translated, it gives CASSRGLGDVPLGYF.

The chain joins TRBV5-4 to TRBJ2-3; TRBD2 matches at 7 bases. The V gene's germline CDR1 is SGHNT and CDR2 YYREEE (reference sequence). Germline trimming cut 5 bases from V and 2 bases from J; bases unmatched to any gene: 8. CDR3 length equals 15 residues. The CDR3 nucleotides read TGTGCCAGCAGACATGGGGGGGGAAACACAGATACGCAGTATTTT. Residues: CASRHGGGNTDTQYF.

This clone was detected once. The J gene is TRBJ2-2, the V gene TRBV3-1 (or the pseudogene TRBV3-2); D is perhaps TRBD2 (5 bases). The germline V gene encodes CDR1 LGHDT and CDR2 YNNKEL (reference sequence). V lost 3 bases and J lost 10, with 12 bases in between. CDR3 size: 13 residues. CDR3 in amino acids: CASSHLATAELFF. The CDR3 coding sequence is TGTGCCAGCAGCCACTTAGCGACGGCGGAGCTGTTTTTT.

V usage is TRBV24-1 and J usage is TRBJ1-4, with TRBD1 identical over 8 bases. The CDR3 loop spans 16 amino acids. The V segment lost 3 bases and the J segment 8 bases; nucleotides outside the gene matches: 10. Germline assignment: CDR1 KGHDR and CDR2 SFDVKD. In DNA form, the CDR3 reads TGTGCCACCAGTGATCCCAACAGGGGGTCGGGAGAAAAACTGTTTTTT. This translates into CATSDPNRGSGEKLFF.

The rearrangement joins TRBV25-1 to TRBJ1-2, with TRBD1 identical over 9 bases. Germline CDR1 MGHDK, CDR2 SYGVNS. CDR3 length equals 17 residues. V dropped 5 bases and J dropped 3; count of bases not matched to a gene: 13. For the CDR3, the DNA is TGTGCCAGCAGTTCCCGTCCCGGGACAGGGAGTCACTATGGCTACACCTTC. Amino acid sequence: CASSSRPGTGSHYGYTF.

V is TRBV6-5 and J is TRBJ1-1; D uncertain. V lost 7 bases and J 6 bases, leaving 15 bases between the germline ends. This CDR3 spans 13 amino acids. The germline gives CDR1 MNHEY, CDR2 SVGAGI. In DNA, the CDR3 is TGTGCCAGCAAGGAGAGGGTTAAGGCTGAAGCTTTCTTT. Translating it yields CASKERVKAEAFF.

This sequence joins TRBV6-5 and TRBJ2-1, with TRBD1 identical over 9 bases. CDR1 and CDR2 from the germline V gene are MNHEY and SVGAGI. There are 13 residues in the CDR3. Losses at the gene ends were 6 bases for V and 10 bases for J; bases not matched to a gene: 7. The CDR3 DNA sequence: TGTGCCAGCAGCGGGACAGGGTATGGCGAGCAGTTCTTC. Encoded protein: CASSGTGYGEQFF.

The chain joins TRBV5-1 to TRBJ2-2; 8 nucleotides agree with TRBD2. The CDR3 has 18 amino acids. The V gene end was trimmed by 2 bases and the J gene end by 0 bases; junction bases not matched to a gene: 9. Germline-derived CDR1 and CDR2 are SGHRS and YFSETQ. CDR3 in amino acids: CASSFFVSGGTNTGELFF. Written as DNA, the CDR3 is TGCGCCAGCAGCTTCTTTGTTTCGGGGGGGACGAACACCGGGGAGCTGTTTTTT.